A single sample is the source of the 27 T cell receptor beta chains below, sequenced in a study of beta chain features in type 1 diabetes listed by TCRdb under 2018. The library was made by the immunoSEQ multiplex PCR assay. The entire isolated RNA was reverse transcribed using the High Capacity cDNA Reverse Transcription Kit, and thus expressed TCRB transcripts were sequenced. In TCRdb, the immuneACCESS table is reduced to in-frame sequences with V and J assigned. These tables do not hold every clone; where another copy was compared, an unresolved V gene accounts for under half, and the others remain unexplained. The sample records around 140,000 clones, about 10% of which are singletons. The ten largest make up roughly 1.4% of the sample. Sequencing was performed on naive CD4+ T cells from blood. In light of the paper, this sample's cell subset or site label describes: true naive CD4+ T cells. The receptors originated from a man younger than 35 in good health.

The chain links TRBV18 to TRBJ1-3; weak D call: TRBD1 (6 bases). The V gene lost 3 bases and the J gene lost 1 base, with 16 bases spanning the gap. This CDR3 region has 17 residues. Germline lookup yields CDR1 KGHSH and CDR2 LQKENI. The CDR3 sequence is CASSPREGGSSGNTIYF. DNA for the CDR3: TGTGCCAGCTCACCGCGAGAGGGGGGGTCTTCTGGAAACACCATATATTTT.

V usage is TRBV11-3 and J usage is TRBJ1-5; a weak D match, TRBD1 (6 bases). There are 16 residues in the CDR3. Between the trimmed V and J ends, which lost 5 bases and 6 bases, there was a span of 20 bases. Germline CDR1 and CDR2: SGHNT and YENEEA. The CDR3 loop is CASSTLVEGVSQPQHF. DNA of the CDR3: TGTGCCAGCAGCACCCTAGTAGAGGGGGTCAGTCAGCCCCAGCATTTT. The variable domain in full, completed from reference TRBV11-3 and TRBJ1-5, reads EAGVVQSPRYKIIEKKQPVAFWCNPISGHNTLYWYLQNLGQGPELLIRYENEEAVDDSQLPKDRFSAERLKGVDSTLKIQPAELGDSAVYLCASSTLVEGVSQPQHFGDGTRLSIL.

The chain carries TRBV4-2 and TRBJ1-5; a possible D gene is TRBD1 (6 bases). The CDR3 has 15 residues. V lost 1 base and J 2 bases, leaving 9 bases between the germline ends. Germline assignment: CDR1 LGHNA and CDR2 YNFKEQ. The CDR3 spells CASSQAGQRNQPQHF. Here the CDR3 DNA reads TGTGCCAGCAGCCAAGCCGGACAGCGCAATCAGCCCCAGCATTTT.

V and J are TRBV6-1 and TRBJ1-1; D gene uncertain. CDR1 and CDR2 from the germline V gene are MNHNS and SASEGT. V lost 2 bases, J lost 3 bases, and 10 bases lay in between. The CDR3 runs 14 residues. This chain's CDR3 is CASSEQRQDTEAFF. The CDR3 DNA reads TGTGCCAGCAGTGAACAGCGCCAAGACACTGAAGCTTTCTTT.

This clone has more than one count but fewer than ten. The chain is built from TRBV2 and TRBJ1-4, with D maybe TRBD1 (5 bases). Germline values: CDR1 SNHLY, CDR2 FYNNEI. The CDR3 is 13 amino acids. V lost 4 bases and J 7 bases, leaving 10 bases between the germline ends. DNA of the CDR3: TGTGCCAGCAGTGGCAGGGCCGGTGAAAAACTGTTTTTT. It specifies CASSGRAGEKLFF.

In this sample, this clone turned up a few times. The CDR3 protein is CASSGQGNGKNEQFF. The DNA for the CDR3 is TGTGCCAGCTCGGGACAGGGGAATGGGAAGAATGAGCAGTTCTTC. The rearrangement joins TRBV19 to TRBJ2-1, with 10 bases that match TRBD1. The CDR3 spans 15 residues. The junction had 12 bases not matched to a gene; V was cut back by 9 bases and J by 7 bases. The germline gives CDR1 LNHDA, CDR2 SQIVND (reference sequence).

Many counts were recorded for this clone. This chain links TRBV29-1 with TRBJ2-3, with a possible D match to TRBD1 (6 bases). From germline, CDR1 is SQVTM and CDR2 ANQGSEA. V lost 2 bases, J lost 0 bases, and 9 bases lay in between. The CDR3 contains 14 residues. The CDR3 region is CSVEPQGSTDTQYF. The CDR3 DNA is TGCAGCGTTGAACCCCAGGGGAGCACAGATACGCAGTATTTT.

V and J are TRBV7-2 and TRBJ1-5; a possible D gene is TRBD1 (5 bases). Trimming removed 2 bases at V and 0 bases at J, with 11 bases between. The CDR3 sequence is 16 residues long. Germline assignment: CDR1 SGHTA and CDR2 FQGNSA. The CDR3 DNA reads TGTGCCAGCAGCTTAAGTACAGGAGCTAGCAATCAGCCCCAGCATTTT. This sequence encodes CASSLSTGASNQPQHF.

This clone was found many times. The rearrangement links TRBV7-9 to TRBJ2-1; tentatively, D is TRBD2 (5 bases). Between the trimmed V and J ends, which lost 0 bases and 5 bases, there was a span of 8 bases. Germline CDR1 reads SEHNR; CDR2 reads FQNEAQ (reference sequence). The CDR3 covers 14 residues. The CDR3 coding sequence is TGTGCCAGCAGCTTAGCAGGAGGTGACAATGAGCAGTTCTTC. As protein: CASSLAGGDNEQFF.

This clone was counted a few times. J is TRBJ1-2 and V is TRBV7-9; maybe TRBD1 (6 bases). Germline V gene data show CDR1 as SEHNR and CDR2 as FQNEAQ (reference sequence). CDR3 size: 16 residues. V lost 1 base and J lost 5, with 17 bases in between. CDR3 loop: CASSLESAGEGYGYTF. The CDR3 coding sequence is TGTGCCAGCAGCTTAGAGAGCGCAGGGGAGGGTTATGGCTACACCTTC.

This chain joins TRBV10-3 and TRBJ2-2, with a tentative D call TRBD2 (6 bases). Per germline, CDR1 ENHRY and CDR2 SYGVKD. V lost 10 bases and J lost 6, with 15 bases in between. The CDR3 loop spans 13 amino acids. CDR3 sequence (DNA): TGTGCCAACCGCGGAGGGATGCCCGGGGAGCTGTTTTTT. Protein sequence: CANRGGMPGELFF.

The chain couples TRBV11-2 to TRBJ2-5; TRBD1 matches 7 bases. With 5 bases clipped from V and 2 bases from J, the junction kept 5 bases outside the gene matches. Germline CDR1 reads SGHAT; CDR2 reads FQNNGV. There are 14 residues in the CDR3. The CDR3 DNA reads TGTGCCAGCAGCGACAGGGACGGTCAAGAGACCCAGTACTTC. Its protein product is CASSDRDGQETQYF.

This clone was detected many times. The CDR3 spells CASSLVGTSGDTQYF. CDR3 sequence (DNA): TGTGCCAGCAGCTTAGTAGGGACTAGCGGCGATACGCAGTATTTT. This chain links TRBV7-2 with TRBJ2-3, with 11 bases lining up with TRBD2. The CDR3 extends over 15 amino acids. The germline V gene has CDR1 SGHTA and CDR2 FQGNSA. V trimming: 1 base; J trimming: 6 bases; junction bases outside the gene matches: 3.

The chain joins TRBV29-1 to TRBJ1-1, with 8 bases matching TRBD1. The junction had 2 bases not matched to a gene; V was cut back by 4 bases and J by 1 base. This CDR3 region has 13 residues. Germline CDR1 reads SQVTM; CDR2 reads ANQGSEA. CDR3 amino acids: CSVGGTGNTEAFF. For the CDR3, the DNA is TGCAGCGTTGGTGGGACAGGGAACACTGAAGCTTTCTTT.

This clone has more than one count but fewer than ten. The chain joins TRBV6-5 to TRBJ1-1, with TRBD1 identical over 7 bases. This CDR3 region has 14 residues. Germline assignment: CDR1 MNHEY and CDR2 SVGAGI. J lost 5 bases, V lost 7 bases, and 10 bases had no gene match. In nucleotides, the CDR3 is TGTGCCAGCATTACTACAGGGGTGGTGACTGAAGCTTTCTTT. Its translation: CASITTGVVTEAFF.

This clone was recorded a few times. CDR3 loop: CASSLDKADFSYNEQFF. The DNA for the CDR3 is TGTGCCAGCAGTTTAGATAAGGCAGACTTCTCCTACAATGAGCAGTTCTTC. The chain links TRBV28 to TRBJ2-1; no clear D gene. V was pared by 2 bases and J by 0 bases, with 14 bases between. The CDR3 contains 17 residues. Germline CDR1 and CDR2: MDHEN and SYDVKM.

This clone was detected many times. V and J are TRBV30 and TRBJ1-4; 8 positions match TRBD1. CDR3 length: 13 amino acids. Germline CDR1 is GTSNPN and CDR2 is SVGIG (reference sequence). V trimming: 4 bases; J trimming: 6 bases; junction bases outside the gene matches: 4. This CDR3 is CAWTGGGDEKLFF. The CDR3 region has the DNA TGTGCCTGGACAGGGGGCGGTGATGAAAAACTGTTTTTT.

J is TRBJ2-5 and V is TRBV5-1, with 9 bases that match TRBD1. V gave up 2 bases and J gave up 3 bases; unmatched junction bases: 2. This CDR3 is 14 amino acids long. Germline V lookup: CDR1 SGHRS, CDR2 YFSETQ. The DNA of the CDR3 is TGCGCCAGCAGCTTACAGGGGGCGAAAGAGACCCAGTACTTC. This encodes CASSLQGAKETQYF. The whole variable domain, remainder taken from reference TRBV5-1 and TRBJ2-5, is KAGVTQTPRYLIKTRGQQVTLSCSPISGHRSVSWYQQTPGQGLQFLFEYFSETQRNKGNFPGRFSGRQFSNSRSEMNVSTLELGDSALYLCASSLQGAKETQYFGPGTRLLVL.

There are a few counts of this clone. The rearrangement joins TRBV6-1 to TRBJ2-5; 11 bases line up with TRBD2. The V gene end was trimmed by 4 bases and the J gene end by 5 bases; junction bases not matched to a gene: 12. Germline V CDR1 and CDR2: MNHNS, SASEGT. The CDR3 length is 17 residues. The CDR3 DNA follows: TGTGCCAGCAGTGGGTCGGAGACTAGCGGGGTCGGGGAGACCCAGTACTTC. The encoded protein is CASSGSETSGVGETQYF.

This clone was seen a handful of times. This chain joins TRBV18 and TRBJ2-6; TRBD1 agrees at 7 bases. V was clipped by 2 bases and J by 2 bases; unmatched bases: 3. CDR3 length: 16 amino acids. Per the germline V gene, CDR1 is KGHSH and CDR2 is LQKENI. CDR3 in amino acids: CASSPTTGTGANVLTF. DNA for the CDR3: TGTGCCAGCTCACCAACGACAGGGACTGGGGCCAACGTCCTGACTTTC.

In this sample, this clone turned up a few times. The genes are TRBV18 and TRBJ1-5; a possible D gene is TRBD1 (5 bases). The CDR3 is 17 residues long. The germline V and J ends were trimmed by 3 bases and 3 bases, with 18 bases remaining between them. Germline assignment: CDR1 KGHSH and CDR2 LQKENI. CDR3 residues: CASSPPGGPGFNQPQHF. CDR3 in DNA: TGTGCCAGCTCACCCCCCGGGGGACCGGGATTCAATCAGCCCCAGCATTTT.

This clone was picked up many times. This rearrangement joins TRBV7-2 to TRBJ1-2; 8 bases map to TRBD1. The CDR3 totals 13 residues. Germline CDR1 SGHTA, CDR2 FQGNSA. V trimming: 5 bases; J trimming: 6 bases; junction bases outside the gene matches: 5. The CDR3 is CASSIDRGDGYTF. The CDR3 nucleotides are TGTGCCAGCAGCATAGACAGGGGTGATGGCTACACCTTC.

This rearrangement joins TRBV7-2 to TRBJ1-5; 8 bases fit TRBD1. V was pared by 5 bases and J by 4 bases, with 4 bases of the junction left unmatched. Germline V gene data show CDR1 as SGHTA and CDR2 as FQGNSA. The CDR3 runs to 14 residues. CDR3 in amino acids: CASSRGQGNQPQHF. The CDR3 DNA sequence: TGTGCCAGCAGCCGAGGACAGGGTAATCAGCCCCAGCATTTT.

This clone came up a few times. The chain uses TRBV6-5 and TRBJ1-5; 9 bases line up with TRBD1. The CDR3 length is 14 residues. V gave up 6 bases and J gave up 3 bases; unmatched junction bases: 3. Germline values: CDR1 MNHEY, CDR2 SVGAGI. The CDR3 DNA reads TGTGCCAGCAGGGGACAGGGCTACAATCAGCCCCAGCATTTT. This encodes CASRGQGYNQPQHF.

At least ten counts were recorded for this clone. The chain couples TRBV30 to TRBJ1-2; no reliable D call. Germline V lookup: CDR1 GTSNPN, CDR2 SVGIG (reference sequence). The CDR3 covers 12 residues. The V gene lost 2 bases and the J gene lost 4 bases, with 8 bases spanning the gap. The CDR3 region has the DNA TGTGCCTGGAGTCGTGGGAGCTATGGCTACACCTTC. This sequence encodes CAWSRGSYGYTF.

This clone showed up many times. The CDR3 spells CAWRDDIYGYTF. CDR3 DNA: TGTGCCTGGAGAGACGACATCTATGGCTACACCTTC. The chain is built from TRBV30 and TRBJ1-2; D is ambiguous. Germline V gene data show CDR1 as GTSNPN and CDR2 as SVGIG (reference sequence). The germline V and J ends were trimmed by 3 bases and 4 bases, with 9 bases remaining between them. The CDR3 spans 12 residues.

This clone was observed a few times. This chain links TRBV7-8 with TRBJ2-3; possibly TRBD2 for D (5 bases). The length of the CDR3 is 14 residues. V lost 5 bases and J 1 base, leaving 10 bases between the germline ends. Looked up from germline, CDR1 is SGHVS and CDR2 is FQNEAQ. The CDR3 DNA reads TGTGCCAGCAGCCGCCAGGAGGGCACAGATACGCAGTATTTT. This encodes CASSRQEGTDTQYF.